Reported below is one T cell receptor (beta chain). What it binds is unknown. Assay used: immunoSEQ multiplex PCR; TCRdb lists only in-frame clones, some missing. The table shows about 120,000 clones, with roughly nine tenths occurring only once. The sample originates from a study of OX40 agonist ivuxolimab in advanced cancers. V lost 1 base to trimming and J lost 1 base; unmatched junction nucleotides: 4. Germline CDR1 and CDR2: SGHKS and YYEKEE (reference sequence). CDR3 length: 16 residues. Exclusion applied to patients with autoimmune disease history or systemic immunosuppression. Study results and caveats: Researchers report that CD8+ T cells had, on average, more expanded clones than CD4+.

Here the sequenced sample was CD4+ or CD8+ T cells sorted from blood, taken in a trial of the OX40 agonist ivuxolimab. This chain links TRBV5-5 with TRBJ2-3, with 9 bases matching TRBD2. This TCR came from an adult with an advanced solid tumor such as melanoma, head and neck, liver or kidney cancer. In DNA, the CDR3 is TGTGCCAGCAGCTTGTTCCAGCGGGGGGGCACAGATACGCAGTATTTT. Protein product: CASSLFQRGGTDTQYF.